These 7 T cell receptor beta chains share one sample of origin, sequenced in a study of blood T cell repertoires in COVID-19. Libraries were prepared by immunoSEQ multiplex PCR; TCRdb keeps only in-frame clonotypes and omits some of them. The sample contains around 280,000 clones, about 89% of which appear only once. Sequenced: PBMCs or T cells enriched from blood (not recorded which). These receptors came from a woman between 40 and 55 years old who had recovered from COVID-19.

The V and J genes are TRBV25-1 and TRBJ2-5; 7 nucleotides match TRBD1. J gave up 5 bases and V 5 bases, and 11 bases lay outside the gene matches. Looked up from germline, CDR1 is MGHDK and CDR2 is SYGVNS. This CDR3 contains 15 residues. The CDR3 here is CASSLPGQAWETQYF. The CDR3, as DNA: TGTGCCAGCAGTTTACCCGGACAGGCATGGGAGACCCAGTACTTC. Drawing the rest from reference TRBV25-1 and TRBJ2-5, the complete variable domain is EADIYQTPRYLVIGTGKKITLECSQTMGHDKMYWYQQDPGMELHLIHYSYGVNSTEKGDLSSESTVSRIRTEHFPLTLESARPSHTSQYLCASSLPGQAWETQYFGPGTRLLVL.

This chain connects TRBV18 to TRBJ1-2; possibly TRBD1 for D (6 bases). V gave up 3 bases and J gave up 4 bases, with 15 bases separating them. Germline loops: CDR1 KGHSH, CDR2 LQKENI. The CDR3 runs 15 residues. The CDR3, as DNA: TGTGCCAGCTCACCCGGAGAGGCCAGGGGCTATGGCTACACCTTC. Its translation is CASSPGEARGYGYTF.

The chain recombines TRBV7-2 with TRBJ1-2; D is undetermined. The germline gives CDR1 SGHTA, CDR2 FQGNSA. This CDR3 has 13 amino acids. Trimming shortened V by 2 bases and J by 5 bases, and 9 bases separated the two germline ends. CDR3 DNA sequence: TGTGCCAGCAGCTTAAGTCAGACTTATGGCTACACCTTC. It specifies CASSLSQTYGYTF.

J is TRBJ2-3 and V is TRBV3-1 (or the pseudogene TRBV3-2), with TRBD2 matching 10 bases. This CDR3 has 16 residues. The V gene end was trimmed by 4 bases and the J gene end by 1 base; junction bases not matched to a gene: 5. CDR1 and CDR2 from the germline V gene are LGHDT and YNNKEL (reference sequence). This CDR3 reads CASSPIGTSGTDTQYF. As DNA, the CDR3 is TGTGCCAGCAGCCCAATCGGGACTAGCGGCACAGATACGCAGTATTTT.

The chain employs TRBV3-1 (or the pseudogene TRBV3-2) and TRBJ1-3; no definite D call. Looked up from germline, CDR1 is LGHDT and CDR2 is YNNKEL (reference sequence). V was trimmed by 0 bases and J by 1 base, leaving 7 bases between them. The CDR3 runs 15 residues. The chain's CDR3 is CASSQDLVSGNTIYF. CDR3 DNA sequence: TGTGCCAGCAGCCAAGATTTAGTGTCTGGAAACACCATATATTTT.

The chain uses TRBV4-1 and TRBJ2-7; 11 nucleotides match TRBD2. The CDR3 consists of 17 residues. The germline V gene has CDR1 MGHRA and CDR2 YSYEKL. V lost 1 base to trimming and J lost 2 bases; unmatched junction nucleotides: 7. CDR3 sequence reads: CASSQGPSGRTAYEQYF. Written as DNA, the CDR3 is TGCGCCAGCAGCCAAGGTCCTAGCGGGAGGACCGCCTACGAGCAGTACTTC.

The CDR3 coding sequence is TGTGCCAGTAGGCAACGGGACACCCTTCCCCTCCACTTT. It codes for CASRQRDTLPLHF. J is TRBJ1-6 and V is TRBV19, with D possibly being TRBD1 (6 bases). V lost 6 bases, J lost 13 bases, and 16 bases lay in between. CDR1 is LNHDA and CDR2 is SQIVND in the germline V gene (reference sequence). CDR3 length: 13 amino acids.